This TCR beta chain came from a study of blood T cells in healthy people across ages (dated by TCRdb to the mid-2010s). At the level of the whole study: In model experiments, template switching captured about one uniquely barcoded TCR beta cDNA molecule for every two T cells. To avoid experimental bias, donors of different ages were spread randomly across the sequencing lanes. The donors were divided into four age groups: young (average about 16 years), middle-aged (around 41), aged (62) and long-lived (82). Using deep sequencing normalized with unique cDNA molecular identifiers, the study measured how TCR beta repertoire diversity changes with age. Two additional independent replicas of 1 million unique cDNA reads from the same blood draw were analyzed for two donors (one aged 18 to 29 and one aged 80 or older). Beyond this particular receptor, the publication reports: Compared with the aged group, more naive CD4+ T cells, fewer expanded clones and increased TCR diversity were shown by the long-lived group, suggesting age selection. The percentage of naive T cells measured by flow cytometry correlated strongly with observed TCR beta diversity. The CMV infection status of donors was not known, potentially confounding age-related changes in expanded clonotypes. Observed TCR beta diversity per million T cells fell roughly linearly with age, and a significant reduction was already apparent by age roughly 40. Estimates of total diversity based on one million sequenced T cells were regarded as lower bounds and as underestimates. Since profiling was done on bulk unsorted PBMCs, naive and antigen-experienced compartments could not be conclusively compared.

Donors were roughly 40 systemically healthy Caucasian individuals from Russia aged roughly 6 to 90 years. Each donor gave 8 to 10 milliliters of peripheral blood, collected into EDTA-treated Vacutainer tubes. Ficoll-Paque density-gradient centrifugation was used to isolate PBMCs, with at least 7 million obtained per sample. Total RNA, at least 5.5 micrograms per sample, was extracted from PBMCs with Trizol reagent. For every donor, flow cytometry on a PBMC aliquot measured the percentage of naive CD45RAhigh/CD27high T cells. At the junction V is shortened by 5 bases and J by 7 bases; bases outside the gene matches: 13. The CDR3, cysteine through phenylalanine, is 16 amino acids long. Only the CDR3 part of the read is kept: 48 bases, read in frame from the first base. Based on the germline V gene, the CDR1 and CDR2 sequences are SGHDT and YYEEEE. Library preparation used 5' RACE. Instrument used: Illumina HiSeq 2500. A second roughly 6 to 11 cycle PCR used a sample-barcoded 5' primer and a J-beta primer mix. Each TCR beta cDNA molecule received a unique molecular identifier from a template-switch 5' adaptor carrying 12 random nucleotides. Each sample yielded at least 2.5 million CDR3-containing paired-end reads. All of the RNA was converted into first-strand cDNA using the Mint cDNA synthesis kit, with a TRBC-specific oligonucleotide serving as the primer. All cDNA was treated with uracil-DNA glycosylase and then went through a first 18-cycle PCR with the universal primers M1SS and BC2_uni_R. For the original study's pipeline: Each sample was normalized by randomly selecting 1 million high-quality reads, each carrying a distinct molecular identifier. Instead of being binned into consensus sequences, reads that shared molecular identifiers were thrown out. MiTCR, set to a Q25 quality threshold and the strictest error-elimination algorithm, was used for CDR3 identification, clonotype clustering and error correction. A nonparametric unseen species model using Euler transformation provided a lower-bound estimate of total TCR beta diversity. Using fastp trimming at Q25 and MiXCR clonotype assembly, TCRdb reanalyzed the public sequencing data and kept in-frame beta chains. Entries are consolidated by CDR3 protein sequence, retaining the most common genes and DNA. The V and J calls were not made by the authors but by TCRdb's processing. Present in this sample are around 1,700,000 distinct CDR3 sequences, about 28% of which were seen just once. 7% to 9% of the sample goes to the ten largest clones.

This clonotype was found a few times. Its cognate antigen has yet to be identified. Base qualities are missing; no much larger clone stands one base away. The clonotype originates from a woman aged 30 to 39 in good health. Sequenced input: blood. The chain is made from TRBV5-6 and TRBJ2-5, and TRBD2 matches 11 of the central bases. The nucleotide sequence is TGTGCCAGCAGACCCACCACTAGCGGGAGAGTTGGGACCCAGTACTTC. Translated, it reads CASRPTTSGRVGTQYF.